This T cell receptor beta chain was profiled in a study of cytomegalovirus exposure and HLA in healthy donors. Study-wide results and caveats: Researchers counted around 180 TCR beta chains as cytomegalovirus-associated.

Concerning this clone: The antigen is unknown.

The ends were cut back, 4 bases at V and 4 bases at J, with 12 bases in the middle. Per the germline V gene, CDR1 is GTSNPN and CDR2 is SVGIG (reference sequence). The CDR3 contains 13 residues. Primers: 60 Vbeta forward and 13 Jbeta reverse. TCRdb keeps only in-frame clones here, not all; method: immunoSEQ multiplex PCR. The sample consists of 150,000 or so clones, 70% to 90% of them appearing once. The origin of this receptor is a man aged 18 to 30 in good health and CMV-seropositive. The genes are TRBV30 and TRBJ2-3; the D is unclear. Sequencing used PBMCs. The CDR3 DNA reads as TGTGCCTGGACACCCCCAGGCGCAGATACGCAGTATTTT. Translated, it gives CAWTPPGADTQYF. The full variable domain, rest sourced from reference TRBV30 and TRBJ2-3, is SQTIHQWPATLVQPVGSPLSLECTVEGTSNPNLYWYRQAAGRGLQLLFYSVGIGQISSEVPQNLSASRPQDRQFILSSKKLLLSDSGFYLCAWTPPGADTQYFGPGTRLTVL.